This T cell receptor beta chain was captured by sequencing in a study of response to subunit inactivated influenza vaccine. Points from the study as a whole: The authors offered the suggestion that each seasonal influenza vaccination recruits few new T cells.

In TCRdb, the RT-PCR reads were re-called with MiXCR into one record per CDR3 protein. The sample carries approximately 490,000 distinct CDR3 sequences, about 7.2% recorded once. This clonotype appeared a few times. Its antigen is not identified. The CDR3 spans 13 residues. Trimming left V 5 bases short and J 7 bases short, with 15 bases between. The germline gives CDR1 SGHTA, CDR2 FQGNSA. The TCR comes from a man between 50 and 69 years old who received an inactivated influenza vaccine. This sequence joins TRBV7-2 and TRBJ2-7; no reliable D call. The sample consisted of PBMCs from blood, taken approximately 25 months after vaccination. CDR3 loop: CASSPQREFEQYF. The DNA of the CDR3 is TGTGCCAGCAGCCCACAACGCGAATTTGAGCAGTACTTC.